This entry concerns a single TCR beta chain. Its antigen is still unknown. The CDR3 is 14 residues long. The V gene's germline CDR1 is DFQATT and CDR2 SNEGSKA (reference sequence). V gave up 6 bases and J gave up 0 bases, with 11 bases separating them. The data were obtained in a study of T-cell memory formation after mild COVID-19. Study-wide points: There was a balanced CD4/CD8 profile in clones contracting day 15 to 85, and later expanders leaned CD4+. Pre-infection memory harbored some responding clones, suggesting cross-reactive memory joined. The study found contracting CD4+ clones mainly in CM and EM and contracting CD8+ clones in EMRA.

After 5'RACE with constant-segment primers, TCR alpha and TCR beta cDNA libraries carrying sample barcodes and UMIs were obtained. TCRdb reprocessed the 5' RACE reads with MiXCR, giving one entry per CDR3 protein. This table holds almost 550,000 distinct CDR3 sequences, about a fifth found once. Sequencing input: PBMCs or a T cell subset sorted from them (not recorded which). The sequence was collected from an adult woman who had mild COVID-19 (a few samples of this study predate the infection). Cell type and time point are not known. The rearrangement links TRBV20-1 to TRBJ1-4, with D uncertain. CDR3 in amino acids: CSASDGSTNEKLFF. CDR3 coding DNA: TGCAGTGCGAGCGACGGCTCAACTAATGAAAAACTGTTTTTT.